This T cell receptor beta chain was found in a study of T-cell memory formation after mild COVID-19 (dated by TCRdb to the early 2020s). Turning to the overall study: TCR sequence clusters from the two donors were found to be largely donor specific. Longitudinal TCRalpha and TCRbeta repertoire sequencing tracked T-cell clones expanding and contracting after mild COVID-19 in a couple of donors. Two young, previously healthy adult volunteers made up the cohort, one male and one female. Findings and caveats that apply to the study as a whole: From day 15 to 85, contracting clones showed balanced CD4/CD8 phenotypes, whereas a second wave of clones that expanded from day 15 to 37 leaned towards CD4+. The study included only a couple of mild cases, and larger cohorts that include severe cases with pre-infection samples were judged to be necessary. SARS-CoV-2 specificity of the second-wave clones peaking on day 37 was not confirmed. Contracting CD4+ clones were located mainly in the CM and EM memory subsets, whereas CD8+ clones were found to be enriched in EMRA. Some responding clones were detected in pre-infection memory, which suggested that pre-existing cross-reactive memory T cells had joined the SARS-CoV-2 response.

Inclusive of the bounding cysteine and phenylalanine, the CDR3 is 15 residues long. Only the CDR3 region is kept as DNA, spanning 45 bases read in frame from base 1. The V end gives up 6 bases and the J end 7 bases, leaving 9 bases in the junction not matched to a gene. The CDR1 and CDR2 encoded by the germline V gene (reference sequence) are MNHNY and SVGAGI. Regarding this clonotype: The target of this receptor is not known. The sample holds no much larger clone one base away, and base qualities are not on file.

Ficoll-Paque density gradient centrifugation was the method used to isolate PBMCs. The run used an Illumina NovaSeq 6000. TCRalpha and TCRbeta cDNA libraries were built by 5'RACE with constant-segment primers, adding sample barcodes and unique molecular identifiers. Trizol reagent was used to extract RNA from every sample. Amplification of the libraries took two PCR steps, and the second step added a second sample barcode plus Illumina TruSeq adapters. Libraries were sequenced on an Illumina NovaSeq with 2 x 150 bp paired-end reads. As for how the authors treated the data: The reads were demultiplexed and collapsed into UMI-guided consensus sequences using migec v1.2.7. Using mixcr v2.1.11, UMI consensuses were aligned to TRA and TRB V and J templates and then assembled into clonotypes. Clonotypes were classified as expanded or contracted when called significant by both edgeR and NoisET, with noise models trained on biological replicates. For edgeR calls, a false discovery rate-adjusted p below 0.01 and a log2 fold-change threshold of 1 were applied. PCA with hierarchical clustering of max-normalized trajectories of the 1000 most abundant clonotypes was used as exploratory dynamics analysis. Each responding clone was given a CD4 or CD8 phenotype based on the CD4+ and CD8+ repertoires, which had been sequenced separately. The public reads were quality trimmed at Q25 with fastp and then assembled into clones with MiXCR by TCRdb, keeping productive beta chains. Identical CDR3 proteins give one entry, which carries the most common genes and DNA. TCRdb's processing, not the authors', yielded these V and J calls. Present in this sample are 100,000 to 150,000 distinct CDR3 sequences, around 15% of which were seen just once. The ten largest clones capture approximately 5% of the sample.

The chain is assembled from TRBV6-6 and TRBJ2-5; TRBD2 lines up with 12 middle nucleotides. The sequence derives from a man younger than 35 who had mild COVID-19 (a few samples of this study predate the infection). The sample titles of this study are shuffled in the database, so cell type and time point are left out; the donor was told from shared clones. Sequencing used PBMCs or a T cell subset sorted from them (not recorded which). The CDR3 corresponds to CASSQTSGGYGTQYF. The DNA sequence is as follows: TGTGCCAGCAGCCAGACTAGCGGGGGATACGGGACCCAGTACTTC.